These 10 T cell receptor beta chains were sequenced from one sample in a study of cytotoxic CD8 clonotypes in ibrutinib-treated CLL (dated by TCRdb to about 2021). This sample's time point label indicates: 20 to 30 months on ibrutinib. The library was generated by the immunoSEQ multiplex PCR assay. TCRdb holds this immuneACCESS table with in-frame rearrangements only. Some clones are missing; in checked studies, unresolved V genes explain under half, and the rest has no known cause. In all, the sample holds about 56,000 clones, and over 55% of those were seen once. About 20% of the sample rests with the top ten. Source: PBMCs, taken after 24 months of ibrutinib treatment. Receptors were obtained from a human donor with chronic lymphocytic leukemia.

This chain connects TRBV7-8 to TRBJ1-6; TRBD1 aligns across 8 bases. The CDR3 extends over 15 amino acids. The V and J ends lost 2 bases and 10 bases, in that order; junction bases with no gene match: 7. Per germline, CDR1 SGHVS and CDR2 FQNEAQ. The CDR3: CASSLSGTGGSPLHF. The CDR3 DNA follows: TGTGCCAGCAGCTTATCGGGGACAGGAGGATCACCCCTCCACTTT.

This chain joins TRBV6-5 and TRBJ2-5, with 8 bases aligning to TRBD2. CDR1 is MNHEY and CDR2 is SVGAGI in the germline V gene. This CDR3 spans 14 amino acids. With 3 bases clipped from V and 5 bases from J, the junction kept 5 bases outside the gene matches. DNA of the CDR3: TGTGCCAGCAGTTATCGGGGGGGCAGGGAGACCCAGTACTTC. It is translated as CASSYRGGRETQYF.

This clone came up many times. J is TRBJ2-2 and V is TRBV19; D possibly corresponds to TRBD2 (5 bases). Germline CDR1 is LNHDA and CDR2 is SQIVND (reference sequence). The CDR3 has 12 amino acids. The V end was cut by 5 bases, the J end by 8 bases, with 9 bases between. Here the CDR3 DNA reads TGTGCCAGTAGTCCGCGGACTGGGGAGCTGTTTTTT. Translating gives CASSPRTGELFF.

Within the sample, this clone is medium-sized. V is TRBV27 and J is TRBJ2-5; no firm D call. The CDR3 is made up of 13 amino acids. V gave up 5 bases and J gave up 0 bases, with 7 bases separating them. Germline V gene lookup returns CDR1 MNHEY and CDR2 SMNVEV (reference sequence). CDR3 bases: TGTGCCAGCAGTCCTCACCACCAAGAGACCCAGTACTTC. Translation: CASSPHHQETQYF.

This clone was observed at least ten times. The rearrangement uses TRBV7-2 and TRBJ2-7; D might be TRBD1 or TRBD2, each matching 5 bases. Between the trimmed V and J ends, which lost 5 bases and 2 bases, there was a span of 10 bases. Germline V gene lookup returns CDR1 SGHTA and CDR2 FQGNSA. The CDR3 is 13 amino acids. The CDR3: CASSPTGPYEQYF. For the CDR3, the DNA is TGTGCCAGCAGCCCAACGGGACCCTACGAGCAGTACTTC.

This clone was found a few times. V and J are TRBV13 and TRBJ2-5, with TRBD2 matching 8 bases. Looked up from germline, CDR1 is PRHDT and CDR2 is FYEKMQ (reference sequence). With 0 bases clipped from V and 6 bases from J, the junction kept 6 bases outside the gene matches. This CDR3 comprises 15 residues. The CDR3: CASSLGRGGSQTQYF. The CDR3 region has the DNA TGTGCCAGCAGCTTAGGTCGGGGGGGCAGCCAGACCCAGTACTTC.

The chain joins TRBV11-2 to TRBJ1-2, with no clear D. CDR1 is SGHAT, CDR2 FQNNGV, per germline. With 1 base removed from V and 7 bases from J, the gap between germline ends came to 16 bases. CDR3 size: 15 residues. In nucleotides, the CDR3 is TGTGCCAGCAGCTTAGGGCCGAACCGCGCCGGTGGCTACACCTTC. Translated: CASSLGPNRAGGYTF.

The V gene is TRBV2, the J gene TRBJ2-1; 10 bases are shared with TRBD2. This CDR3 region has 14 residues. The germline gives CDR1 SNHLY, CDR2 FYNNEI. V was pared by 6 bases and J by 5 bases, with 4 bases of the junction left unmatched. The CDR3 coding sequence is TGTGCCAGCAGGCAGCGGGAGGGGGACAATGAGCAGTTCTTC. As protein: CASRQREGDNEQFF.

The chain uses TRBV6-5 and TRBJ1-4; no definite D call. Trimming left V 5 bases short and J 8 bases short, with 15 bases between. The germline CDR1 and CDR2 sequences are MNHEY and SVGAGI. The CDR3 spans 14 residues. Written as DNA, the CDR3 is TGTGCCAGCAGTGACTGGGAGCGGGAGGAAAAACTGTTTTTT. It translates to CASSDWEREEKLFF.

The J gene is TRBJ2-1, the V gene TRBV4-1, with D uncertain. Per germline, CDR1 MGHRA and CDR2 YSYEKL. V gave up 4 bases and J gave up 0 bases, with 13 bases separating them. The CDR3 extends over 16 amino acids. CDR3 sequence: CASSPLGVSSYNEQFF. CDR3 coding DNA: TGCGCCAGCAGCCCCCTCGGTGTGAGCTCCTACAATGAGCAGTTCTTC.